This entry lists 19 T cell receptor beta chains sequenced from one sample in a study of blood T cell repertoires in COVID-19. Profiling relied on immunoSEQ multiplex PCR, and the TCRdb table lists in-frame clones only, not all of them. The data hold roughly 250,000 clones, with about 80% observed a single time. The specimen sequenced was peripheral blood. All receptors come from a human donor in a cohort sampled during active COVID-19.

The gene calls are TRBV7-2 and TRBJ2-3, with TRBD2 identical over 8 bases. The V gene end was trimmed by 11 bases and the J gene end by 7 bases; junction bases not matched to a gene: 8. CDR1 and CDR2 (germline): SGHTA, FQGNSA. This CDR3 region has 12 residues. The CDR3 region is CASGGVLNTQYF. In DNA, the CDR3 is TGTGCCTCCGGGGGGGTGTTGAATACGCAGTATTTT.

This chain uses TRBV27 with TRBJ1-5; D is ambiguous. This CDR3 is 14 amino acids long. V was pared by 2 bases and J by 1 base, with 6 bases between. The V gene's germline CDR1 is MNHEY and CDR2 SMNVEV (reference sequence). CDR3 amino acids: CASSLRRSNQPQHF. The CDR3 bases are TGTGCCAGCAGTTTACGCCGGAGCAATCAGCCCCAGCATTTT.

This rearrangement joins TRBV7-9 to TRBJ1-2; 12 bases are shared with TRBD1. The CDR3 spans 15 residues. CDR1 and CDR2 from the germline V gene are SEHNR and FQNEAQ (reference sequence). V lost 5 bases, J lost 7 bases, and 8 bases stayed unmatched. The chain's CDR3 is CASSPLGQGAVGYTF. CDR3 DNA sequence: TGTGCCAGCAGCCCCCTGGGACAGGGGGCGGTTGGCTACACCTTC.

The CDR3 DNA reads as TGTGCCAGCAGCTTAGCGTCGGATGCTCCAGGGGTGAATTCCTACGAGCAGTACTTC. The encoded protein is CASSLASDAPGVNSYEQYF. The chain carries TRBV7-8 and TRBJ2-7; D might be TRBD1 (6 bases). The CDR3 totals 19 residues. V was clipped by 0 bases and J by 1 base, with 22 bases between them. CDR1 and CDR2 from the germline V gene are SGHVS and FQNEAQ.

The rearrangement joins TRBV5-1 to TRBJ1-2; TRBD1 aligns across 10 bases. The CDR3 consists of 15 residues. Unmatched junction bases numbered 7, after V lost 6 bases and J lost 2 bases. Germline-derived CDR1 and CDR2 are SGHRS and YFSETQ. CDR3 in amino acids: CASTVRQGANYGYTF. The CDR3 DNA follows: TGCGCCAGCACCGTGCGACAGGGGGCGAACTATGGCTACACCTTC. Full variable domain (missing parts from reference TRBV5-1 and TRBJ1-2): KAGVTQTPRYLIKTRGQQVTLSCSPISGHRSVSWYQQTPGQGLQFLFEYFSETQRNKGNFPGRFSGRQFSNSRSEMNVSTLELGDSALYLCASTVRQGANYGYTFGSGTRLTVV.

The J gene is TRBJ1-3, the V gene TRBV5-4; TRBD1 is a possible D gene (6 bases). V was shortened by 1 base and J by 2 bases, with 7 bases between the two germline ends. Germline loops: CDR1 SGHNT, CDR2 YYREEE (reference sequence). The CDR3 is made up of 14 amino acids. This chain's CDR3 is CASSLSGAGNTIYF. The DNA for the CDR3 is TGTGCCAGCAGCTTGTCAGGGGCTGGAAACACCATATATTTT. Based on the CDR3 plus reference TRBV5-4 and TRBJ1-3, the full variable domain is ETGVTQSPTHLIKTRGQQVTLRCSSQSGHNTVSWYQQALGQGPQFIFQYYREEENGRGNFPPRFSGLQFPNYSSELNVNALELDDSALYLCASSLSGAGNTIYFGEGSWLTVV.

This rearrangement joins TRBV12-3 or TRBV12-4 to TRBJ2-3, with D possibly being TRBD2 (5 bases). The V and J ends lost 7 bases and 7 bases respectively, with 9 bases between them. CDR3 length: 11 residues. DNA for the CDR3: TGTGCCAGCACTGCGGGCAATACGCAGTATTTT. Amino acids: CASTAGNTQYF.

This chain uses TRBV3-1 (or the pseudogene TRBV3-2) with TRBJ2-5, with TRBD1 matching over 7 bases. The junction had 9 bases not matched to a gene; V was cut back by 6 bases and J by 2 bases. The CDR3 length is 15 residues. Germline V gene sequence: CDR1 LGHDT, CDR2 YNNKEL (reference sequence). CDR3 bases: TGTGCCAGCAGACCTCGACAGGGCGGGCAAGAGACCCAGTACTTC. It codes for CASRPRQGGQETQYF.

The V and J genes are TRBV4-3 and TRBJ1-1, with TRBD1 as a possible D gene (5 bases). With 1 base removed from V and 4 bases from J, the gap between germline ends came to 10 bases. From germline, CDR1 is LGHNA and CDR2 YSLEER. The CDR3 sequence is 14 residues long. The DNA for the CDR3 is TGCGCCAGCAGCCAAGTTACGGGGGTCACTGAAGCTTTCTTT. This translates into CASSQVTGVTEAFF.

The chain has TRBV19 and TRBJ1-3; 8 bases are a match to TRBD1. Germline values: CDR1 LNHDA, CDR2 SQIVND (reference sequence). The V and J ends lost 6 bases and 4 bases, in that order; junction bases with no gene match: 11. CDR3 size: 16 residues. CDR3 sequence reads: CASSRQGQAAGNTIYF. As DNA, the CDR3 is TGTGCCAGTAGCCGACAGGGACAGGCAGCCGGAAACACCATATATTTT. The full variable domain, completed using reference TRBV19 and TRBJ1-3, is DGGITQSPKYLFRKEGQNVTLSCEQNLNHDAMYWYRQDPGQGLRLIYYSQIVNDFQKGDIAEGYSVSREKKESFPLTVTSAQKNPTAFYLCASSRQGQAAGNTIYFGEGSWLTVV.

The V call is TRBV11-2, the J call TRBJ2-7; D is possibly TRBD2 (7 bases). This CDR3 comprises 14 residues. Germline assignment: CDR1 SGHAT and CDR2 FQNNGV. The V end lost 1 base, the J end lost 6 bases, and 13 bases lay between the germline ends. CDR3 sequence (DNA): TGTGCCAGCAGCTTAGGTGGGGGGGCCCTCGAGCAGTACTTC. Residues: CASSLGGGALEQYF.

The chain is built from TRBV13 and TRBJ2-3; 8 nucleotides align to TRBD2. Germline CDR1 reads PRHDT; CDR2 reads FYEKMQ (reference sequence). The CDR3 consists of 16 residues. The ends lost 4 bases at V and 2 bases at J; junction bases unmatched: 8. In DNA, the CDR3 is TGTGCCAGCAGCTCCCTCAGCGGGGGATACACAGATACGCAGTATTTT. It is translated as CASSSLSGGYTDTQYF. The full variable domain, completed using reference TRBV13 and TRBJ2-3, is AAGVIQSPRHLIKEKRETATLKCYPIPRHDTVYWYQQGPGQDPQFLISFYEKMQSDKGSIPDRFSAQQFSDYHSELNMSSLELGDSALYFCASSSLSGGYTDTQYFGPGTRLTVL.

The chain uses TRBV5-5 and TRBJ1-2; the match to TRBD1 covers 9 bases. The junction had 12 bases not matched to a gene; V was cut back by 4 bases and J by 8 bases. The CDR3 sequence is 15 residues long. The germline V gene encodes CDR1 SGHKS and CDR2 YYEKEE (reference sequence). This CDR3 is CASSPGQGPPEGYTF. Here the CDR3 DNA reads TGTGCCAGCAGCCCGGGACAGGGTCCGCCGGAGGGCTACACCTTC.

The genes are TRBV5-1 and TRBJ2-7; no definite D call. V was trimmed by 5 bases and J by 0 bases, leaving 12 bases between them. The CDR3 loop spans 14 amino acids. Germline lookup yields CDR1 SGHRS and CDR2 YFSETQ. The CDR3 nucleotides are TGCGCCAGCAGTCTCGCAGGTAGCTCCTACGAGCAGTACTTC. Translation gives CASSLAGSSYEQYF.

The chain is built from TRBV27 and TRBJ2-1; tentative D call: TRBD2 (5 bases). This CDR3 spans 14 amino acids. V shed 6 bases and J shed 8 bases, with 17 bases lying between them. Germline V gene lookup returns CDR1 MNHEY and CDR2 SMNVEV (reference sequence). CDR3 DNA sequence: TGTGCCAGCAGAGCGGTCCCCATCCGTTATGAGCAGTTCTTC. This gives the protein CASRAVPIRYEQFF.

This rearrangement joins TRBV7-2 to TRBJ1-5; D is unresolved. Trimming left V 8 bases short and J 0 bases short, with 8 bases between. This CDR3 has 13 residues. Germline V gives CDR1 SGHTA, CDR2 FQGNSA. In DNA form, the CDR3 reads TGTGCCAGCGGACTGGATAGCAATCAGCCCCAGCATTTT. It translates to CASGLDSNQPQHF. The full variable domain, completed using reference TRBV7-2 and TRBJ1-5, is GAGVSQSPSNKVTEKGKDVELRCDPISGHTALYWYRQSLGQGLEFLIYFQGNSAPDKSGLPSDRFSAERTGGSVSTLTIQRTQQEDSAVYLCASGLDSNQPQHFGDGTRLSIL.

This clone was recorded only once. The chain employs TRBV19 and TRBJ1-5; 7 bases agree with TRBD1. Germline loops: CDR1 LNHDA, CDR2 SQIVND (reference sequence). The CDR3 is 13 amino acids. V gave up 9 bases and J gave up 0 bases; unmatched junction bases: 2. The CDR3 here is CASTGVSNQPQHF. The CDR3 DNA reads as TGTGCCAGCACAGGGGTTAGCAATCAGCCCCAGCATTTT.

The CDR3 bases are TGTGCCACCAGCAGAGGGGACAGCGAAAAACTGTTTTTT. It specifies CATSRGDSEKLFF. This sequence joins TRBV15 and TRBJ1-4; TRBD1 matches at 7 bases. V was clipped by 1 base and J by 8 bases; unmatched bases: 1. This CDR3 is 13 amino acids long. Germline loops: CDR1 LNHNV, CDR2 YYDKDF (reference sequence). Together with reference TRBV15 and TRBJ1-4, the CDR3 gives the full variable domain: DAMVIQNPRYQVTQFGKPVTLSCSQTLNHNVMYWYQQKSSQAPKLLFHYYDKDFNNEADTPDNFQSRRPNTSFCFLDIRSPGLGDTAMYLCATSRGDSEKLFFGSGTQLSVL.

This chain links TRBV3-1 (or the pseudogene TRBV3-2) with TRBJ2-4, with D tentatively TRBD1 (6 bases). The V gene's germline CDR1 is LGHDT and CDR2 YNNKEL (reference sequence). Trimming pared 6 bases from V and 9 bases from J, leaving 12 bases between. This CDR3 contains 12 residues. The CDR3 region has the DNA TGTGCCAGCAGTCACAGGGTTGGCATTCAGTACTTC. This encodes CASSHRVGIQYF.